The text below deals with one T cell receptor (beta chain). Looked up from germline, CDR1 is LNHDA and CDR2 is SQIVND (reference sequence). The CDR3 totals 15 residues. Each sample's input was approximately 0.25 ug genomic DNA, 35,000 to 40,000 genome equivalents. TRB was amplified by touch-down multiplex PCR, primer pools A and B combined. TCRdb re-called the multiplex PCR reads; every CDR3 protein appears as one record, without DNA. The sample spans over 6,000 distinct CDR3 sequences; the ten largest clones claim 9.9%. This sample was taken from a study of T cell clusters in autoimmune cytopenias. This same sample was also part of a study on T cell repertoires in aging, cancer and after chemotherapy. As reported in that work: Median generation probability rose over the chemotherapy interval in each cancer cohort, suggesting rebound thymic output.

What was sequenced was peripheral blood. This chain joins TRBV19 and TRBJ2-1; TCRdb names TRBD2, which stays unverified in the absence of DNA. The receptor comes from a human donor in good health. The CDR3 sequence is CASSPLAGPDNEQFF.